This TCR beta chain was retrieved from a study of blood T cell repertoires in COVID-19. Study summary: PBMCs, B-cell-depleted T cells, or T cells provided the cDNA or gDNA that made up the material.

Germline trimming cut 7 bases from V and 5 bases from J; bases unmatched to any gene: 11. The CDR3 consists of 15 residues. Germline V lookup: CDR1 MDHEN, CDR2 SYDVKM. Assay: immunoSEQ multiplex PCR; the TCRdb copy retains only in-frame clones and omits some. Of just over 250,000 clones listed, around 87% are singletons. The clonotype comes from a woman in her forties or fifties with acute or convalescent COVID-19. The sample taken for sequencing was peripheral blood. The V call is TRBV28, the J call TRBJ2-5; 9 bases map to TRBD2. CDR3 coding DNA: TGTGCCAGCAATCAATTAGCGGGAGAAGTGGAGACCCAGTACTTC. Translation gives CASNQLAGEVETQYF.